A selection of T cell receptor beta chains follows, all from one sample in a study of blood T cell repertoires in COVID-19. Generated by immunoSEQ multiplex PCR, the TCRdb table keeps only in-frame clones and is missing some. The table lists 130,000 to 150,000 clones, around four fifths of them singletons. The sample taken for sequencing was peripheral blood. These receptors were obtained from a woman aged 35 to 49 with active or convalescent COVID-19. The CDR3 runs from the conserved cysteine through the conserved F or W. A D gene is named only where the DNA matches it firmly. Where a row states a size, it is once, few, many or the class of an expanded clone; other rows omit it.

TRBJ2-2	TRBV27	TRBD2	.	CASSLNRGGLAGVITGELFF	TGTGCCAGCAGTTTAAACAGGGGCGGGCTAGCGGGGGTGATCACCGGGGAGCTGTTTTTT
TRBJ2-2	TRBV6-2/TRBV6-3	.	.	CASSYGTANTGELFF	TGTGCCAGCAGTTACGGTACTGCGAACACCGGGGAGCTGTTTTTT
TRBJ1-1	TRBV5-4	.	.	CASSLTGMNTEAFF	TGTGCCAGCAGCTTAACAGGCATGAACACTGAAGCTTTCTTT
TRBJ2-1	TRBV24-1	TRBD2	.	CATSDRVAGAFNEQFF	TGTGCCACCAGTGACCGCGTAGCGGGAGCCTTCAATGAGCAGTTCTTC
TRBJ1-4	TRBV2	TRBD1	.	CASSGDRGNEKLFF	TGTGCCAGCAGTGGGGACAGGGGAAATGAAAAACTGTTTTTT
TRBJ2-3	TRBV14	.	.	CASSQLGHSTDTQYF	TGTGCCAGCAGCCAATTAGGACATAGCACAGATACGCAGTATTTT
TRBJ2-1	TRBV11-2	TRBD2	.	CASSLDIGTRFHEQFF	TGTGCCAGCAGCTTAGATATCGGGACTAGGTTCCATGAGCAGTTCTTC
TRBJ1-1	TRBV12-5	TRBD1	.	CASGLGQGNTEAFF	TGTGCTAGTGGTTTGGGACAGGGCAACACTGAAGCTTTCTTT
TRBJ1-2	TRBV27	.	.	CASSLRGDKGYTF	TGTGCCAGCAGTTTACGGGGGGATAAGGGCTACACCTTC
TRBJ2-1	TRBV9	TRBD2	once	CASSARFGAGGFLDEQFF	TGTGCCAGCAGCGCCCGTTTTGGGGCGGGAGGGTTCTTGGATGAGCAGTTCTTC
TRBJ1-1	TRBV5-1	.	.	CASSLWTVNTEAFF	TGCGCCAGCAGCTTGTGGACAGTCAACACTGAAGCTTTCTTT
TRBJ2-5	TRBV28	.	.	CASSLRRETQYF	TGTGCCAGCAGTTTACGGCGGGAGACCCAGTACTTC
TRBJ2-2	TRBV9	.	.	CASSVDGVQGGELFF	TGTGCCAGCAGCGTAGACGGCGTTCAGGGCGGGGAGCTGTTTTTT
TRBJ1-3	TRBV15	.	.	CATSREGLSGNTIYF	TGTGCCACCAGCAGAGAGGGCCTCTCTGGAAACACCATATATTTT
TRBJ1-6	TRBV5-8	.	many	CASSLSHYRVGNSPLHF	TGTGCCAGCAGCTTGTCTCATTACAGGGTCGGTAATTCACCCCTCCACTTT
TRBJ1-6	TRBV20-1	TRBD1	.	CSASPTGQGYSPLHF	TGCAGTGCAAGTCCGACGGGACAGGGGTATTCACCCCTCCACTTT
TRBJ1-1	TRBV18	.	once	CASSPGAMNTEAFF	TGTGCCAGCTCACCCGGTGCGATGAACACTGAAGCTTTCTTT
TRBJ2-2	TRBV7-2	TRBD1	.	CASSLDRAGGRTGELFF	TGTGCCAGCAGCTTAGATAGGGCAGGGGGCCGCACCGGGGAGCTGTTTTTT
TRBJ1-1	TRBV5-4	TRBD1	.	CASSYRGTEAFF	TGTGCCAGCAGCTACAGGGGCACTGAAGCTTTCTTT
TRBJ2-3	TRBV3-1/TRBV3-2	.	.	CASRVQGFGTDTQYF	TGTGCCAGCAGGGTACAGGGCTTTGGCACAGATACGCAGTATTTT
TRBJ2-3	TRBV4-2	TRBD2	.	CASSLSGPRDTQYF	TGTGCCAGCAGCCTTAGCGGGCCCCGAGATACGCAGTATTTT
TRBJ2-3	TRBV5-8	TRBD1	.	CASSYTGRGTDTQYF	TGTGCCAGCAGCTACACGGGCAGGGGGACAGATACGCAGTATTTT
TRBJ2-1	TRBV7-9	TRBD2	.	CASSLGLASAPYNEQFF	TGTGCCAGCAGCCTGGGACTAGCCTCGGCCCCCTACAATGAGCAGTTCTTC
TRBJ1-5	TRBV28	TRBD1	.	CASRTGQGDQPQHF	TGTGCCAGCAGAACCGGACAGGGGGATCAGCCCCAGCATTTT
TRBJ2-1	TRBV6-5	.	.	CASSSRAYNEQFF	TGTGCCAGCAGCTCGCGAGCGTACAATGAGCAGTTCTTC
TRBJ2-2	TRBV2	.	.	CASGAAGTPNTGELFF	TGTGCCAGCGGAGCCGCCGGGACTCCGAACACCGGGGAGCTGTTTTTT
TRBJ1-3	TRBV30	.	.	CAWKLGSSGNTIYF	TGTGCCTGGAAACTGGGGAGCTCTGGAAACACCATATATTTT
TRBJ2-7	TRBV4-2	.	.	CASSQDTSRVYEQYF	TGTGCCAGCAGCCAAGATACTTCCAGGGTCTACGAGCAGTACTTC
TRBJ1-1	TRBV2	TRBD1	.	CASRDRHEAFF	TGTGCCAGCAGGGACAGGCACGAAGCTTTCTTT
TRBJ2-3	TRBV28	TRBD2	.	CASSSGTSAADTQYF	TGTGCCAGCAGCTCCGGGACTAGCGCCGCAGATACGCAGTATTTT
TRBJ2-3	TRBV20-1	TRBD2	.	CSASAEDGLAWDTQYF	TGCAGTGCTAGTGCAGAAGACGGACTAGCATGGGATACGCAGTATTTT
TRBJ2-1	TRBV27	TRBD2	.	CASSLLIAGDYNEQFF	TGTGCCAGCAGTTTACTAATAGCGGGGGATTACAATGAGCAGTTCTTC
TRBJ1-2	TRBV7-8	TRBD1	.	CASSLGGPGGKGYTF	TGTGCCAGCAGCTTAGGGGGCCCAGGGGGAAAGGGCTACACCTTC
TRBJ1-5	TRBV4-2	TRBD1	.	CASSQPGTGNQPQHF	TGTGCCAGCAGCCAACCCGGGACAGGGAATCAGCCCCAGCATTTT
TRBJ2-3	TRBV9	.	once	CASSVASASTDTQYF	TGTGCCAGCAGCGTAGCGAGTGCTAGCACAGATACGCAGTATTTT
TRBJ2-7	TRBV3-1/TRBV3-2	.	.	CASSVLPYEQYF	TGTGCCAGCAGCGTCCTTCCCTACGAGCAGTACTTC
TRBJ2-3	TRBV19	.	.	CASSIVVEGDTQYF	TGTGCCAGTAGTATTGTAGTAGAGGGAGATACGCAGTATTTT
TRBJ1-1	TRBV6-5	.	.	CASRTQANTEAFF	TGTGCCAGTCGAACTCAAGCGAACACTGAAGCTTTCTTT
TRBJ2-2	TRBV7-2	.	.	CASTPLAISNTGELFF	TGTGCCAGCACCCCCTTAGCGATATCGAACACCGGGGAGCTGTTTTTT
TRBJ2-1	TRBV3-1/TRBV3-2	.	.	CASSQDRVGALAYNEQFF	TGTGCCAGCAGCCAAGATAGGGTAGGGGCTCTGGCCTACAATGAGCAGTTCTTC
TRBJ2-1	TRBV7-9	.	few	CASSSLLAGKGNEQFF	TGTGCCAGCAGCTCACTACTGGCGGGTAAAGGAAATGAGCAGTTCTTC